Listed here are 22 T cell receptor beta chains from one sample, sequenced in a study of T cell changes during pregnancy in multiple sclerosis (dated by TCRdb to 2018 to 2020). Library preparation employed the immunoSEQ multiplex PCR assay. As stored in TCRdb, this immuneACCESS dataset retains in-frame rearrangements with V and J assigned. A fraction of the clones does not appear; measured against another copy, unresolved V genes explain less than half of the discrepancy, and the remainder lacks a known reason. This sample gives under 100,000 clones in total; about 95% of them show up just once. Together, the top ten hold around 2.5% of the sample. The material was peripheral blood, obtained in the third trimester of pregnancy. Receptors originate from a female donor with multiple sclerosis, enrolled in a pregnancy study.

In nucleotides, the CDR3 is TGTGCCAGCAGCCCCCGAGGGACAGGGGGGTTCGAAGGAAACACCATATATTTT. It encodes CASSPRGTGGFEGNTIYF. The chain couples TRBV9 to TRBJ1-3; TRBD1 aligns across 11 bases. The CDR3 runs 18 residues. The germline V gene encodes CDR1 SGDLS and CDR2 YYNGEE. Unmatched junction bases numbered 13, after V lost 4 bases and J lost 4 bases. The variable domain in full, with the rest retrieved from reference TRBV9 and TRBJ1-3, is DSGVTQTPKHLITATGQRVTLRCSPRSGDLSVYWYQQSLDQGLQFLIQYYNGEERAKGNILERFSAQQFPDLHSELNLSSLELGDSALYFCASSPRGTGGFEGNTIYFGEGSWLTVV.

The genes are TRBV9 and TRBJ1-4, with TRBD1 as a possible D gene (6 bases). The CDR3 contains 16 residues. The ends were cut back, 3 bases at V and 5 bases at J, with 17 bases in the middle. In germline, CDR1 is SGDLS, CDR2 YYNGEE. CDR3 sequence reads: CASSDPRGGENEKLFF. The CDR3 DNA reads TGTGCCAGCAGCGACCCCCGAGGGGGGGAAAATGAAAAACTGTTTTTT.

J is TRBJ2-7 and V is TRBV7-3; 10 positions agree with TRBD2. V was pared by 5 bases and J by 6 bases, with 4 bases of the junction left unmatched. This CDR3 has 13 amino acids. The V gene's germline CDR1 is SGHTA and CDR2 FQGTGA. Written as DNA, the CDR3 is TGTGCCAGCAGCCCTAGCGGGGGAGGCGAGCAGTACTTC. Translated: CASSPSGGGEQYF.

The chain recombines TRBV19 with TRBJ2-3; possible D gene TRBD2, 5 bases. Germline assignment: CDR1 LNHDA and CDR2 SQIVND (reference sequence). This CDR3 contains 16 residues. Between the trimmed V and J ends, which lost 4 bases and 1 base, there was a span of 15 bases. The CDR3 bases are TGTGCCAGTAGTACCGGGAAGGTGGACGGCACAGATACGCAGTATTTT. It is translated as CASSTGKVDGTDTQYF.

The V call is TRBV4-1, the J call TRBJ1-2, with TRBD1 matching 7 bases. The trim removed 4 bases at V and 4 bases at J, leaving 3 bases unmatched. Germline-derived CDR1 and CDR2 are MGHRA and YSYEKL. This CDR3 has 13 residues. CDR3: CASSPGTVYGYTF. Written as DNA, the CDR3 is TGCGCCAGCAGCCCAGGGACAGTCTATGGCTACACCTTC.

The gene calls are TRBV6-5 and TRBJ1-2; 8 positions agree with TRBD1. Looked up from germline, CDR1 is MNHEY and CDR2 is SVGAGI. Unmatched junction bases numbered 2, after V lost 8 bases and J lost 3 bases. The length of the CDR3 is 12 residues. The CDR3 here is CASLGQDYGYTF. The CDR3 DNA reads as TGTGCCAGCCTGGGACAGGACTATGGCTACACCTTC.

This clone turned up a few times. The chain carries TRBV5-1 and TRBJ1-6; possibly TRBD1 for D (6 bases). This CDR3 is built from 14 residues. Per germline, CDR1 SGHRS and CDR2 YFSETQ. V lost 4 bases and J lost 9, with 14 bases in between. CDR3: CASSPTGDLSPLHF. The DNA of the CDR3 is TGCGCCAGCAGCCCGACAGGAGATCTTTCACCCCTCCACTTT.

The chain employs TRBV6-1 and TRBJ1-1; a weak D match, TRBD1 (6 bases). The CDR3 loop spans 13 amino acids. Trimming took off 6 bases at V and 1 base at J, with 9 bases between the two ends. Germline CDR1 reads MNHNS; CDR2 reads SASEGT. The CDR3 DNA reads as TGTGCCAGCAGGGGACACAAGAACACTGAAGCTTTCTTT. Protein: CASRGHKNTEAFF.

The rearrangement uses TRBV9 and TRBJ2-2; D is possibly TRBD1 (6 bases). CDR1 and CDR2 from the germline V gene are SGDLS and YYNGEE. The CDR3 runs to 17 residues. Between the trimmed V and J ends, which lost 3 bases and 2 bases, there was a span of 17 bases. The CDR3 is CASSANRGQTNTGELFF. The CDR3 nucleotides read TGTGCCAGCAGCGCCAACCGGGGACAAACCAACACCGGGGAGCTGTTTTTT.

This rearrangement joins TRBV5-1 to TRBJ2-7; no clear D gene. Trimming cost V 4 bases and J 3 bases, with 14 bases left between them. Germline V gene lookup returns CDR1 SGHRS and CDR2 YFSETQ. The CDR3 consists of 14 residues. CDR3 protein: CASSPTRPGYEQYF. In DNA form, the CDR3 reads TGCGCCAGCAGCCCCACCCGTCCAGGCTACGAGCAGTACTTC.

This clone came up once. The rearrangement links TRBV4-2 to TRBJ2-7; 11 bases fit TRBD2. CDR1 is LGHNA, CDR2 YNFKEQ, per germline. The junction had 1 base not matched to a gene; V was cut back by 0 bases and J by 3 bases. This CDR3 is 15 amino acids long. In DNA, the CDR3 is TGTGCCAGCAGCCAAGACACTAGCGGGGGCTACGAGCAGTACTTC. It codes for CASSQDTSGGYEQYF.

The rearrangement links TRBV9 to TRBJ2-7; TRBD2 might be the D (6 bases). Germline CDR1 SGDLS, CDR2 YYNGEE. The CDR3 runs to 13 residues. Between the trimmed V and J ends, which lost 4 bases and 6 bases, there was a span of 14 bases. The CDR3 here is CASSPSGRGEQYF. The DNA for the CDR3 is TGTGCCAGCAGCCCTAGTGGGCGGGGCGAGCAGTACTTC.

The chain uses TRBV5-1 and TRBJ1-2; 7 bases map to TRBD1. The CDR3 totals 14 residues. In germline, CDR1 is SGHRS, CDR2 YFSETQ. V was clipped by 3 bases and J by 5 bases; unmatched bases: 7. Here the CDR3 DNA reads TGCGCCAGCAGCTCAGGGGGTCTGCGGTATGGCTACACCTTC. It codes for CASSSGGLRYGYTF.

The CDR3 DNA is TGCGCCAGCAGCCTGGGACAGGGTGTTCCGCCCCAGCATTTT. Protein: CASSLGQGVPPQHF. The gene calls are TRBV4-1 and TRBJ1-5; 9 positions match TRBD1. The length of the CDR3 is 14 residues. Germline V gene lookup returns CDR1 MGHRA and CDR2 YSYEKL. Losses at the gene ends were 4 bases for V and 9 bases for J; bases not matched to a gene: 7.

The chain couples TRBV21-1 to TRBJ2-7; the tabulated D call, TRBD1, remains unverified against the DNA. TRBV21-1 is a documented pseudogene. The CDR3 sequence is 15 residues long. CDR3 in amino acids: CASSKERTATYEQYF. The CDR3 bases are TGTGCCAGCAGCAAAGAAAGGACAGCAACCTACGAGCAGTACTTC.

This clone was recorded once. This chain uses TRBV5-1 with TRBJ2-3; 8 bases agree with TRBD2. The V gene's germline CDR1 is SGHRS and CDR2 YFSETQ. V dropped 3 bases and J dropped 2; count of bases not matched to a gene: 8. The CDR3 runs to 16 residues. The DNA for the CDR3 is TGCGCCAGCAGCTCCGGACTAGCCCTTGACACAGATACGCAGTATTTT. It codes for CASSSGLALDTDTQYF.

The chain recombines TRBV6-1 with TRBJ1-1; weak D call: TRBD1 (6 bases). Deletions cut 1 base from V and 6 bases from J, with 18 bases between. Germline V lookup: CDR1 MNHNS, CDR2 SASEGT. The CDR3 covers 16 residues. Here the CDR3 DNA reads TGTGCCAGCAGTGAAGTGGGCGGGGGCCGGTGGGCTGAAGCTTTCTTT. This gives the protein CASSEVGGGRWAEAFF.

The gene calls are TRBV13 and TRBJ2-1; D remains ambiguous. This CDR3 has 13 amino acids. Trimming removed 2 bases at V and 8 bases at J, with 10 bases between. The V gene's germline CDR1 is PRHDT and CDR2 FYEKMQ (reference sequence). The CDR3 here is CASSLRVLDEQFF. DNA of the CDR3: TGTGCCAGCAGCTTACGCGTCCTGGATGAGCAGTTCTTC.

V usage is TRBV7-6 and J usage is TRBJ2-3; D might be TRBD2 (6 bases). V was cut by 4 bases and J by 2 bases, with 10 bases left in between. The length of the CDR3 is 14 residues. Germline V gene data show CDR1 as SGHVS and CDR2 as FNYEAQ. CDR3 nucleotides: TGTGCCAGCAGCTCTTCGGGGGACACAGATACGCAGTATTTT. Translated, it gives CASSSSGDTDTQYF.

This clone was recorded once. This chain joins TRBV5-6 and TRBJ1-5; possible D gene TRBD1, 6 bases. Trimming stripped 4 bases from V and 0 bases from J, with 11 bases between. The germline CDR1 and CDR2 sequences are SGHDT and YYEEEE. CDR3 size: 15 residues. The CDR3 DNA follows: TGTGCCAGCAGCACCGGGACACTTAGCAATCAGCCCCAGCATTTT. Amino acids: CASSTGTLSNQPQHF.

V and J are TRBV7-8 and TRBJ1-2, with D possibly being TRBD1 (6 bases). Trimming left V 4 bases short and J 5 bases short, with 14 bases between. The CDR3 consists of 14 residues. The germline V gene has CDR1 SGHVS and CDR2 FQNEAQ. The CDR3 here is CASSSRTEIYGYTF. The CDR3 DNA reads as TGTGCCAGCAGCTCACGGACAGAAATTTATGGCTACACCTTC.

The chain carries TRBV5-4 and TRBJ2-2; 12 nucleotides align to TRBD2. Trimming removed 3 bases from V and 4 bases from J; junction bases left unmatched: 4. Germline V gives CDR1 SGHNT, CDR2 YYREEE (reference sequence). This CDR3 comprises 16 residues. The CDR3, as DNA: TGTGCCAGCAGCTCGTCTAGCGGGGGGGTCACCGGGGAGCTGTTTTTT. Translated: CASSSSSGGVTGELFF.